This entry concerns a single T cell receptor (beta chain). This entry comes from a study of blood T cell repertoires in COVID-19. Background on the study: PBMCs, B-cell-depleted T cells, or T cells were the source of the cDNA or gDNA that made up the material.

Repertoires were generated with immunoSEQ multiplex PCR, while TCRdb's copy carries only in-frame clones and drops some. Among about 87,000 clones listed, more than 75% were seen once. V lost 1 base to trimming and J lost 5 bases, with 8 bases between them. The germline CDR1 and CDR2 sequences are SNHLY and FYNNEI. CDR3 length: 13 amino acids. The sample taken for sequencing was peripheral blood. The receptor comes from a man in his forties or fifties with acute or convalescent COVID-19. The V call is TRBV2, the J call TRBJ2-5; possible D gene TRBD2, 6 bases. CDR3 in DNA: TGTGCCAGCAGTGAAGTACGGGGGGAGACCCAGTACTTC. It encodes CASSEVRGETQYF.